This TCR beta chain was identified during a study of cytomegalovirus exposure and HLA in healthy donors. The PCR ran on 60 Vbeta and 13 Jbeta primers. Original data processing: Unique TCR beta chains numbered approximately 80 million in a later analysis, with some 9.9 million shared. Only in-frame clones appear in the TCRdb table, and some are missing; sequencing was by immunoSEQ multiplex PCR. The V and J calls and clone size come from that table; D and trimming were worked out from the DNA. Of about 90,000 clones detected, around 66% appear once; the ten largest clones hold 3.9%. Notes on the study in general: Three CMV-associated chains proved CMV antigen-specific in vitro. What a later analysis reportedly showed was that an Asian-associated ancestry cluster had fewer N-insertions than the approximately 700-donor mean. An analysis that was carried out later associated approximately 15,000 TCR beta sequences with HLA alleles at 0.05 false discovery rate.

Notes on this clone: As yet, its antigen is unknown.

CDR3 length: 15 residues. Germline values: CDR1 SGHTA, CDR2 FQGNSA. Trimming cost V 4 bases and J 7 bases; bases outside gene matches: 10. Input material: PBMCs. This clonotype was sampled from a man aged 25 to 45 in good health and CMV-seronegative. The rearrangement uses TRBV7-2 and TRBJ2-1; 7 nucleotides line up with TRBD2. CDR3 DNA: TGTGCCAGCAGCTCCGGACTAGTAGGAGGGAATGAGCAGTTCTTC. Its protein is CASSSGLVGGNEQFF.